One and the same sample provided the 25 T cell receptor beta chains below, sequenced in a study of cytomegalovirus exposure and HLA in healthy donors. The PCR ran on 60 Vbeta and 13 Jbeta primers. TCRdb's table, derived via immunoSEQ multiplex PCR, lists solely in-frame clones and lacks some. The profile shows 110,000 to 150,000 clones, 80% to 90% of them singletons. The sequencing sample was made of PBMCs. Receptors were obtained from a woman between 40 and 50 years old in good health and CMV-seropositive.

The table lists this clone with a count of one. The chain has TRBV10-3 and TRBJ2-1; 9 bases agree with TRBD1. V shed 5 bases and J 1 base; nucleotides not matched to a gene: 9. From germline, CDR1 is ENHRY and CDR2 SYGVKD. This CDR3 has 17 amino acids. This chain's CDR3 is CAISLFTGTGSYNEQFF. CDR3 in DNA: TGTGCCATCAGTTTATTCACCGGGACAGGGTCCTACAATGAGCAGTTCTTC.

V usage is TRBV9 and J usage is TRBJ2-1, with TRBD2 identical over 10 bases. Germline CDR1 and CDR2: SGDLS and YYNGEE. With V trimmed by 5 bases and J by 3 bases, 8 bases remained unmatched. The CDR3 is 16 residues long. For the CDR3, the DNA is TGTGCCAGCAGTCTGTCTAGCGGGGGCATCTACAATGAGCAGTTCTTC. Residues: CASSLSSGGIYNEQFF. Using reference TRBV9 and TRBJ2-1 for the parts outside the CDR3, the full variable domain is DSGVTQTPKHLITATGQRVTLRCSPRSGDLSVYWYQQSLDQGLQFLIQYYNGEERAKGNILERFSAQQFPDLHSELNLSSLELGDSALYFCASSLSSGGIYNEQFFGPGTRLTVL.

The chain recombines TRBV27 with TRBJ2-1; TRBD1 might be the D (6 bases). CDR3 length equals 17 residues. V was trimmed by 4 bases and J by 2 bases, leaving 18 bases between them. Germline loops: CDR1 MNHEY, CDR2 SMNVEV (reference sequence). CDR3 DNA: TGTGCCAGCAGTTCGTTAGACAGGCGACAAACCTACAATGAGCAGTTCTTC. Translation: CASSSLDRRQTYNEQFF.

Regarding this clone: Within the sample, other DNA sequences also encode this same CDR3. V gene TRBV25-1 combines with J gene TRBJ2-6; 8 nucleotides agree with TRBD1. Looked up from germline, CDR1 is MGHDK and CDR2 is SYGVNS. This CDR3 is 16 amino acids long. V lost 3 bases and J lost 4; bases outside the gene matches: 5. The CDR3: CASSESGGSGANVLTF. The CDR3 DNA reads TGTGCCAGCAGTGAGTCAGGGGGCTCCGGGGCCAACGTCCTGACTTTC. Full variable domain (rest looked up from reference TRBV25-1 and TRBJ2-6): EADIYQTPRYLVIGTGKKITLECSQTMGHDKMYWYQQDPGMELHLIHYSYGVNSTEKGDLSSESTVSRIRTEHFPLTLESARPSHTSQYLCASSESGGSGANVLTFGAGSRLTVL.

The chain employs TRBV2 and TRBJ2-1, with 12 bases matching TRBD2. After removal of 4 bases from V and 7 bases from J, the junction contained 11 bases not matched to a gene. Per the germline V gene, CDR1 is SNHLY and CDR2 is FYNNEI. The CDR3 consists of 17 residues. CDR3 bases: TGTGCCAGCAGTGGGTCTAGCGGGGGGGCAGTGTTAAATGAGCAGTTCTTC. This encodes CASSGSSGGAVLNEQFF.

The V gene is TRBV6-5, the J gene TRBJ1-1; 9 nucleotides match TRBD1. CDR1 MNHEY and CDR2 SVGAGI come from the germline V gene. J lost 4 bases, V lost 5 bases, and 5 bases had no gene match. This CDR3 spans 14 amino acids. This chain's CDR3 is CASSGQGLVTEAFF. Here the CDR3 DNA reads TGTGCCAGCAGTGGACAGGGGTTGGTCACTGAAGCTTTCTTT.

The genes are TRBV19 and TRBJ2-1; D unclear. Trimming cost V 3 bases and J 0 bases, with 15 bases left between them. Germline V CDR1 and CDR2: LNHDA, SQIVND (reference sequence). The CDR3 runs to 17 residues. CDR3 in amino acids: CASSIPRLMSSYNEQFF. The CDR3 region has the DNA TGTGCCAGTAGTATTCCCCGCCTTATGAGCTCCTACAATGAGCAGTTCTTC.

Points on this clone: The junction differs from germline at one of its ends, possibly a read error. The chain couples TRBV7-9 to TRBJ2-2; tentative D call: TRBD2 (5 bases). CDR3 length: 12 amino acids. Germline V gene data show CDR1 as SEHNR and CDR2 as FQNEAQ (reference sequence). The CDR3 DNA reads as TGTTCCAGCAGCATCCGGGGCGGGGAGCTGTTTTTT. The encoded protein is CSSSIRGGELFF.

This chain links TRBV27 with TRBJ1-1; weak D call: TRBD1 (5 bases). The V gene lost 6 bases and the J gene lost 5 bases, with 19 bases spanning the gap. This CDR3 is 15 amino acids long. In germline, CDR1 is MNHEY, CDR2 SMNVEV (reference sequence). CDR3 amino acids: CASSHQTEVTTEAFF. The CDR3 DNA reads TGTGCCAGCAGCCACCAGACAGAGGTAACAACTGAAGCTTTCTTT.

The chain joins TRBV6-1 to TRBJ2-1, with 8 bases aligning to TRBD2. This CDR3 contains 15 residues. CDR1 MNHNS and CDR2 SASEGT come from the germline V gene. The J segment lost 8 bases and the V segment lost 5 bases, leaving 11 bases of the junction unmatched. The CDR3 here is CASSRGLGSVYEQFF. DNA for the CDR3: TGTGCCAGCAGTAGGGGACTAGGAAGTGTCTATGAGCAGTTCTTC.

Comments on this clone: Compared with germline, one end of the junction differs, possibly owing to a read error. The rearrangement links TRBV7-7 to TRBJ2-5, with 12 bases lining up with TRBD2. CDR1 is SSHAT and CDR2 is FNYEAQ in the germline V gene (reference sequence). The CDR3 contains 14 residues. This CDR3 is CASSPGTSGQTQYF. The CDR3 bases are TGTGCTAGCAGCCCCGGGACTAGCGGGCAAACCCAGTACTTC.

The CDR3 DNA follows: TGCGCCAGCAGCTTGTTCCTAGCGGGAGTCCGGGCGGACTACGAGCAGTACTTC. It translates to CASSLFLAGVRADYEQYF. The chain recombines TRBV5-1 with TRBJ2-7, with 10 positions matching TRBD2. The CDR3 is 18 amino acids. Per the germline V gene, CDR1 is SGHRS and CDR2 is YFSETQ. The junction had 13 bases not matched to a gene; V was cut back by 1 base and J by 3 bases. The full variable domain, with the rest looked up from reference TRBV5-1 and TRBJ2-7, is KAGVTQTPRYLIKTRGQQVTLSCSPISGHRSVSWYQQTPGQGLQFLFEYFSETQRNKGNFPGRFSGRQFSNSRSEMNVSTLELGDSALYLCASSLFLAGVRADYEQYFGPGTRLTVT.

This sequence joins TRBV6-5 and TRBJ1-5; TRBD1 matches 8 bases. Germline lookup yields CDR1 MNHEY and CDR2 SVGAGI. This CDR3 is built from 16 residues. Trimming cost V 4 bases and J 7 bases; bases outside gene matches: 12. The CDR3 sequence: CASSSPRQGRRQPQHF. The DNA of the CDR3 is TGTGCCAGCAGTTCCCCAAGACAGGGGCGCAGGCAGCCCCAGCATTTT.

V usage is TRBV5-4 and J usage is TRBJ2-3, with D maybe TRBD2 (6 bases). With 0 bases removed from V and 0 bases from J, the gap between germline ends came to 8 bases. Germline V gene data show CDR1 as SGHNT and CDR2 as YYREEE (reference sequence). This CDR3 comprises 15 residues. The CDR3 sequence: CASSLAAGSTDTQYF. In nucleotides, the CDR3 is TGTGCCAGCAGCTTGGCAGCGGGTAGCACAGATACGCAGTATTTT. The variable domain in full, with the rest retrieved from reference TRBV5-4 and TRBJ2-3, is ETGVTQSPTHLIKTRGQQVTLRCSSQSGHNTVSWYQQALGQGPQFIFQYYREEENGRGNFPPRFSGLQFPNYSSELNVNALELDDSALYLCASSLAAGSTDTQYFGPGTRLTVL.

The chain joins TRBV2 to TRBJ2-3, with 11 bases fitting TRBD2. With V trimmed by 2 bases and J by 2 bases, 12 bases remained unmatched. Germline CDR1 and CDR2: SNHLY and FYNNEI. The CDR3 consists of 19 residues. CDR3 coding DNA: TGTGCCAGCAGTGAATATCTCCTGGGACTAGCGGCCTCCACAGATACGCAGTATTTT. Translating it yields CASSEYLLGLAASTDTQYF. The variable domain in full, with the rest retrieved from reference TRBV2 and TRBJ2-3, is EPEVTQTPSHQVTQMGQEVILRCVPISNHLYFYWYRQILGQKVEFLVSFYNNEISEKSEIFDDQFSVERPDGSNFTLKIRSTKLEDSAMYFCASSEYLLGLAASTDTQYFGPGTRLTVL.

The sample holds a few counts of this clone. The genes are TRBV5-6 and TRBJ1-4; D is unclear. Germline CDR1 SGHDT, CDR2 YYEEEE. V shed 0 bases and J shed 7 bases, with 4 bases lying between them. This CDR3 contains 12 residues. The DNA of the CDR3 is TGTGCCAGCAGCTTGGGTATTGAAAAACTGTTTTTT. Protein sequence: CASSLGIEKLFF.

The chain combines TRBV10-3 with TRBJ2-7; D is perhaps TRBD1 (5 bases). The CDR3 totals 12 residues. Trimming stripped 7 bases from V and 4 bases from J, with 11 bases between. From germline, CDR1 is ENHRY and CDR2 SYGVKD. The CDR3 region is CAIKGDSYEQYF. The CDR3 DNA is TGTGCCATCAAAGGAGACAGTTACGAGCAGTACTTC.

This clone was counted once. This chain links TRBV21-1 with TRBJ2-2; TRBD1, the table's D call, lacks a check against the DNA. TRBV21-1 is noted as a pseudogene. This CDR3 contains 15 residues. CDR3 nucleotide sequence: TGTGCCAGCAGCAAAGAAGGGGTTTTGACCGGGGAGCTGTTTTTT. It translates to CASSKEGVLTGELFF.

As regards this clone: Distinct nucleotide sequences in the sample also encode this CDR3. The CDR3 protein is CASSLTGNYGYTF. The CDR3 DNA reads TGTGCCAGCAGTTTAACAGGCAACTATGGCTACACCTTC. The chain has TRBV28 and TRBJ1-2, with D maybe TRBD1 (5 bases). This CDR3 is built from 13 residues. Germline V CDR1 and CDR2: MDHEN, SYDVKM. Trimming removed 2 bases from V and 2 bases from J, with 6 bases in between.

The rearrangement uses TRBV28 and TRBJ1-2, with D possibly being TRBD1 (6 bases). This CDR3 has 13 amino acids. The V end lost 3 bases, the J end lost 4 bases, and 9 bases lay between the germline ends. Germline V CDR1 and CDR2: MDHEN, SYDVKM. In DNA, the CDR3 is TGTGCCAGCAGTTTGGTGGGGGCCTATGGCTACACCTTC. The encoded protein is CASSLVGAYGYTF.

V and J are TRBV28 and TRBJ2-3; D is perhaps TRBD2 (5 bases). CDR1 is MDHEN and CDR2 is SYDVKM in the germline V gene. The CDR3 extends over 13 amino acids. V lost 2 bases, J lost 5 bases, and 8 bases lay in between. CDR3 sequence: CASSLGSGDTQYF. DNA of the CDR3: TGTGCCAGCAGTTTAGGGAGCGGAGATACGCAGTATTTT.

The chain has TRBV18 and TRBJ2-5; D may be TRBD1 (5 bases). This CDR3 has 14 amino acids. With 4 bases removed from V and 2 bases from J, the gap between germline ends came to 11 bases. Germline lookup yields CDR1 KGHSH and CDR2 LQKENI. The CDR3 loop reads CASSLRQRQETQYF. The DNA of the CDR3 is TGTGCCAGCTCACTCCGACAGAGACAAGAGACCCAGTACTTC.

The V and J genes are TRBV19 and TRBJ2-2; 9 nucleotides align to TRBD1. V trimming: 0 bases; J trimming: 4 bases; junction bases outside the gene matches: 6. The CDR3 has 17 amino acids. Germline V gene lookup returns CDR1 LNHDA and CDR2 SQIVND (reference sequence). The CDR3 sequence is CASSIEPRQGGTGELFF. The CDR3 coding sequence is TGTGCCAGTAGTATAGAGCCCAGACAGGGGGGCACCGGGGAGCTGTTTTTT.

The chain recombines TRBV5-5 with TRBJ2-7, with D possibly being TRBD1 (6 bases). The CDR3 consists of 16 residues. The germline V gene has CDR1 SGHKS and CDR2 YYEKEE (reference sequence). V dropped 0 bases and J dropped 5 bases, with 18 bases sitting between them. The CDR3 here is CASSLVVGRGEHEQYF. CDR3 sequence (DNA): TGTGCCAGCAGCTTGGTGGTTGGCAGGGGCGAACACGAGCAGTACTTC. The full variable domain, with the rest looked up from reference TRBV5-5 and TRBJ2-7, is DAGVTQSPTHLIKTRGQQVTLRCSPISGHKSVSWYQQVLGQGPQFIFQYYEKEERGRGNFPDRFSARQFPNYSSELNVNALLLGDSALYLCASSLVVGRGEHEQYFGPGTRLTVT.

The chain is built from TRBV7-9 and TRBJ2-1; D is ambiguous. Trimming left V 2 bases short and J 6 bases short, with 11 bases between. CDR1 and CDR2 from the germline V gene are SEHNR and FQNEAQ (reference sequence). This CDR3 is built from 14 residues. The CDR3 region is CASSLSTWANEQFF. For the CDR3, the DNA is TGTGCCAGCAGCTTAAGCACCTGGGCCAATGAGCAGTTCTTC.